This entry describes one TCR beta chain. Its antigen is still unknown. This CDR3 has 13 residues. V gave up 0 bases and J gave up 5 bases, with 8 bases separating them. CDR1 is SGDLS, CDR2 YYNGEE, per germline. Those who donated were healthy bone marrow donors. This sample was included in a study of cytomegalovirus exposure and HLA in healthy donors. Whole-study context: Ancestry clustering placed 81% of around 400 genotyped donors in the Caucasian-associated cluster.

Researchers ran the PCR with 60 Vbeta and 13 Jbeta primers. The assay was immunoSEQ multiplex PCR, and TCRdb's table has in-frame clones only and misses some. Of some 100,000 clones listed, around three quarters are singletons. Study-wide results and limits: Despite most TCR sequences being rare, some public TCRs occurred in many donors.

The sequence was collected from a woman in her fifties or sixties in good health and CMV-seropositive. This sequence joins TRBV9 and TRBJ1-1; possible D gene TRBD1, 6 bases. Sequencing used PBMCs. In DNA, the CDR3 is TGTGCCAGCAGCGTAGCACAGGGAACTGAAGCTTTCTTT. Its protein is CASSVAQGTEAFF.